In this sample, the clone carrying this T cell receptor (beta chain) turned up a few times. The CDR3 spans 15 residues. Germline V gene data show CDR1 as SGHAT and CDR2 as FQNNGV. V lost 4 bases and J lost 7; bases outside the gene matches: 7. TCRdb reprocessed the RT-PCR reads with MiXCR, giving one entry per CDR3 protein. The sample gives 100,000 to 120,000 distinct CDR3 sequences, less than 45% of which show up once; 27% is in the top ten. The data belong to a study of patients and donors after allogeneic stem cell transplantation. This chain joins TRBV11-2 and TRBJ1-6, with 7 nucleotides matching TRBD1. Specimen: blood, either unsorted or a sorted T cell fraction (not recorded which). The TCR sequence derives from a human donor who was either an allogeneic HSCT recipient or a stem cell or donor lymphocyte infusion donor (not recorded which). It is not recorded whose cells these are; they may come from a transplant donor. Written as DNA, the CDR3 is TGTGCCAGCAGCTCGCTCAGGGGGTTGAATTCACCCCTCCACTTT. Translation gives CASSSLRGLNSPLHF.